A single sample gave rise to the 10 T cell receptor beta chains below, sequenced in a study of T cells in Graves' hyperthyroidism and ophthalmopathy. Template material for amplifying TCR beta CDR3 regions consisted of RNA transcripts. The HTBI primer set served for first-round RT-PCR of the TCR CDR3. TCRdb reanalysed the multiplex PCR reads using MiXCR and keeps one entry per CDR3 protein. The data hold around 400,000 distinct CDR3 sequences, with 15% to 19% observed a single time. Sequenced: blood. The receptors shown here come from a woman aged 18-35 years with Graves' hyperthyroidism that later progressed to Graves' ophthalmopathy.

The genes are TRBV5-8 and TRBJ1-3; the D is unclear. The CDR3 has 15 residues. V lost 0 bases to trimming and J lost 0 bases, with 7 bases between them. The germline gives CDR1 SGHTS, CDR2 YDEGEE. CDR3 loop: CASSLGRNSGNTIYF. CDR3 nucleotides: TGTGCCAGCAGCTTGGGACGCAACTCTGGAAACACCATATATTTT.

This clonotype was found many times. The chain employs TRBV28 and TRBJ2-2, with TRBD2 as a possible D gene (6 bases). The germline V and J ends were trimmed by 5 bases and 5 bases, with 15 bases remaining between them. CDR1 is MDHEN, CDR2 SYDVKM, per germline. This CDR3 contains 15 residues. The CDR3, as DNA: TGTGCCAGCAGTGAGAGGGGAGGAGTAACCGGGGAGCTGTTTTTT. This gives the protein CASSERGGVTGELFF. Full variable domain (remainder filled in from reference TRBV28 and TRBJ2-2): DVKVTQSSRYLVKRTGEKVFLECVQDMDHENMFWYRQDPGLGLRLIYFSYDVKMKEKGDIPEGYSVSREKKERFSLILESASTNQTSMYLCASSERGGVTGELFFGEGSRLTVL.

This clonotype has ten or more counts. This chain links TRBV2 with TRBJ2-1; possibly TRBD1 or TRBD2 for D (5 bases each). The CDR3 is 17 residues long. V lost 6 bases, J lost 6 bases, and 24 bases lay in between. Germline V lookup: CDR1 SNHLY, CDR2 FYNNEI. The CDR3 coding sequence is TGTGCCAGCAGAACCACTGACACCGGGACGGTGGGCAATGAGCAGTTCTTC. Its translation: CASRTTDTGTVGNEQFF. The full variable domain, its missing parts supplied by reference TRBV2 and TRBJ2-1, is EPEVTQTPSHQVTQMGQEVILRCVPISNHLYFYWYRQILGQKVEFLVSFYNNEISEKSEIFDDQFSVERPDGSNFTLKIRSTKLEDSAMYFCASRTTDTGTVGNEQFFGPGTRLTVL.

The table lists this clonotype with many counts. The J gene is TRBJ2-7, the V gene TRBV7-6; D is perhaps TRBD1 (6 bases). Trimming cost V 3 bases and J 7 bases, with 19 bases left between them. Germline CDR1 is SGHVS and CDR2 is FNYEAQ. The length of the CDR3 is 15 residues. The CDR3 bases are TGTGCCAGCAGCTTTGGGCCAGGGGATCCCGAAGAGCAGTACTTC. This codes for CASSFGPGDPEEQYF. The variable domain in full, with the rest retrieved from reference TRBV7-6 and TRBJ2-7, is GAGVSQSPRYKVTKRGQDVALRCDPISGHVSLYWYRQALGQGPEFLTYFNYEAQQDKSGLPNDRFSAERPEGSISTLTIQRTEQRDSAMYRCASSFGPGDPEEQYFGPGTRLTVT.

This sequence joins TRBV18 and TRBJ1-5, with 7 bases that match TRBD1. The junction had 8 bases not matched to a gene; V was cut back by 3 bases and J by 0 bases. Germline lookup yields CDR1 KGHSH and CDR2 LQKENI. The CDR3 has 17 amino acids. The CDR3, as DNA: TGTGCCAGCTCACCTGACACAGGGGCCTTTAGCAATCAGCCCCAGCATTTT. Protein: CASSPDTGAFSNQPQHF.

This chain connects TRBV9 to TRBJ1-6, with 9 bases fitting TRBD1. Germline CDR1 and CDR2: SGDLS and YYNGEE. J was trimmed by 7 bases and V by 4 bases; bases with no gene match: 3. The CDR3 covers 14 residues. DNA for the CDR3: TGTGCCAGCAGCAAACAGGGGGCCAATTCACCCCTCCACTTT. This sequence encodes CASSKQGANSPLHF.

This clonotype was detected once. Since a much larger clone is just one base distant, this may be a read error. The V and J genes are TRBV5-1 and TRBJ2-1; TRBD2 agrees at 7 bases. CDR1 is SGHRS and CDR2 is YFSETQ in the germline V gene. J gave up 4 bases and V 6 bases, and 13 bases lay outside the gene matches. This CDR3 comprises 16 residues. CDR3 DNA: TGCGCCAGCAACGTCCAGAGCGGGACCGGATACAATGAGCAGTTCTTC. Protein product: CASNVQSGTGYNEQFF.

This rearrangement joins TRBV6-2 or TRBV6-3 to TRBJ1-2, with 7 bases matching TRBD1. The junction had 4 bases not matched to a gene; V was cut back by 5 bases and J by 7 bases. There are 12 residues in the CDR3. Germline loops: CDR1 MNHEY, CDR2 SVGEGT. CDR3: CASSPTGAGYTF. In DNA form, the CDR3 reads TGTGCCAGCAGTCCCACAGGGGCTGGCTACACCTTC.

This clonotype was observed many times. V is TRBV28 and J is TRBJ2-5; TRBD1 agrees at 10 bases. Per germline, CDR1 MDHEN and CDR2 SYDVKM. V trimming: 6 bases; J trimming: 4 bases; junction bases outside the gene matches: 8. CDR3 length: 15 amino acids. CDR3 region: CASRTGTGEVETQYF. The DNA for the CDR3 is TGTGCCAGCAGAACAGGGACAGGGGAGGTAGAGACCCAGTACTTC.

The CDR3, as DNA: TGTGCCAGCACCCTAGCGGGGTCCCCTTACAATGAGCAGTTCTTC. It yields the protein CASTLAGSPYNEQFF. The chain combines TRBV7-3 with TRBJ2-1; 9 nucleotides line up with TRBD2. V was pared by 7 bases and J by 4 bases, with 8 bases of the junction left unmatched. CDR1 and CDR2 (germline): SGHTA, FQGTGA. This CDR3 spans 15 amino acids.